A single sample is the source of the 29 T cell receptor beta chains below, sequenced in a study of T-cell reconstitution after alpha-beta-depleted transplantation in children. Preparation of the TCRbeta library used unique molecular identifiers. TCRdb re-derived calls from the PCR reads in MiXCR, one entry per CDR3 protein. This table has roughly 490,000 distinct CDR3 sequences, roughly an eighth appearing once. The sequences come from PBMCs, mostly from graft donor cells, collected 180 days after TCRalphabeta/CD19-depleted stem cell transplant. Every receptor here comes from a female patient between 2 and 10 years old who had a stem cell transplant for aplastic anemia, so the T cells may come from the graft donor.

Many counts were recorded for this clonotype. This chain joins TRBV28 and TRBJ2-3; D is possibly TRBD2 (5 bases). V lost 0 bases to trimming and J lost 7 bases, with 11 bases between them. Germline V gene data show CDR1 as MDHEN and CDR2 as SYDVKM. CDR3 size: 14 residues. CDR3: CASSLWRAHNTQYF. CDR3 nucleotide sequence: TGTGCCAGCAGTTTATGGAGGGCGCACAATACGCAGTATTTT.

The gene calls are TRBV7-9 and TRBJ2-4, with TRBD2 matching 10 bases. The CDR3 totals 13 residues. Germline V gives CDR1 SEHNR, CDR2 FQNEAQ (reference sequence). V shed 5 bases, J shed 13 bases, and the junction held 8 bases outside the gene matches. The CDR3 loop reads CASSPTGLAEQYF. As DNA, the CDR3 is TGTGCCAGCAGCCCGACCGGACTAGCGGAGCAGTACTTC.

Many counts were recorded for this clonotype. The chain links TRBV28 to TRBJ1-6; 8 nucleotides line up with TRBD1. The CDR3 spans 16 residues. V shed 6 bases, J shed 2 bases, and the junction held 6 bases outside the gene matches. Germline values: CDR1 MDHEN, CDR2 SYDVKM. The CDR3 loop reads CASRSTGDAYNSPLHF. The CDR3 DNA sequence: TGTGCCAGCAGATCGACAGGGGACGCCTATAATTCACCCCTCCACTTT.

This clonotype occurred a few times. The chain links TRBV20-1 to TRBJ2-7; TRBD2 matches at 11 bases. The J segment lost 6 bases and the V segment lost 3 bases, leaving 4 bases of the junction unmatched. The CDR3 loop spans 13 amino acids. CDR1 DFQATT and CDR2 SNEGSKA come from the germline V gene (reference sequence). The CDR3 region is CSASLAGGSEQYV. CDR3 coding DNA: TGCAGTGCTAGCCTAGCGGGAGGATCCGAGCAGTACGTC.

This clonotype was observed a few times. The chain has TRBV28 and TRBJ1-2; D not resolved. Germline V gene sequence: CDR1 MDHEN, CDR2 SYDVKM. The CDR3 extends over 15 amino acids. Trimming removed 7 bases from V and 2 bases from J, with 17 bases in between. The CDR3 region has the DNA TGTGCCAGCACTGCGGCCCCGGAGGAAAACTATGGCTACACCTTC. Translation: CASTAAPEENYGYTF.

The rearrangement links TRBV10-1 to TRBJ2-3; 8 bases are shared with TRBD1. The CDR3 runs to 15 residues. Germline-derived CDR1 and CDR2 are WNHNN and SYGVQD (reference sequence). Trimming at V came to 0 bases and at J to 4 bases, leaving 3 bases not matched to a gene. In DNA, the CDR3 is TGCGCCAGCAGTGAGTCACAGGGGGAGGCAGATACGCAGTATTTT. Translated: CASSESQGEADTQYF.

The V gene is TRBV20-1, the J gene TRBJ2-7; TRBD2 agrees at 8 bases. CDR3 length equals 16 residues. Germline values: CDR1 DFQATT, CDR2 SNEGSKA (reference sequence). With V trimmed by 3 bases and J by 4 bases, 14 bases remained unmatched. CDR3 nucleotide sequence: TGCAGTGCTAGTAGGGGACTCGGGAAGCGGGGGTACGAGCAGTACTTC. Translating it yields CSASRGLGKRGYEQYF.

This clonotype was seen ten or more times. This rearrangement joins TRBV7-6 to TRBJ2-7, with D unclear. Trimming left V 5 bases short and J 2 bases short, with 16 bases between. Germline values: CDR1 SGHVS, CDR2 FNYEAQ. The length of the CDR3 is 15 residues. The CDR3 here is CASSPGTTAAYEQYV. DNA for the CDR3: TGTGCCAGCAGCCCCGGAACCACTGCAGCCTACGAGCAGTACGTC.

This clonotype has more than one count but fewer than ten. V usage is TRBV6-5 and J usage is TRBJ2-1, with D possibly TRBD1 on 5 matching bases. The CDR3 length is 16 residues. The V end was cut by 4 bases, the J end by 3 bases, with 16 bases between. Germline CDR1 MNHEY, CDR2 SVGAGI. The chain's CDR3 is CASSSVGAGFYNEQFF. CDR3 nucleotide sequence: TGTGCCAGCAGTTCGGTTGGGGCCGGATTCTACAATGAGCAGTTCTTC.

The CDR3, as DNA: TGTGCCAGCAGCTTAAGGCGGGAGGAAAATGAGCAGTTCTTC. The encoded protein is CASSLRREENEQFF. V usage is TRBV7-9 and J usage is TRBJ2-1; TRBD2 aligns across 8 bases. CDR1 and CDR2 from the germline V gene are SEHNR and FQNEAQ (reference sequence). Trimming cost V 2 bases and J 7 bases; bases outside gene matches: 4. The CDR3 is 14 residues long.

This clonotype came up a few times. The rearrangement links TRBV14 to TRBJ1-5; tentative D call: TRBD1 (5 bases). Germline V CDR1 and CDR2: SGHDN, FVKESK. This CDR3 spans 15 amino acids. Trimming removed 5 bases at V and 4 bases at J, with 15 bases between. The CDR3 bases are TGTGCCAGCAGCTCCGGGGCTCGAGAGAATCAGCCCCAGCATTTT. Translating gives CASSSGARENQPQHF.

The V gene is TRBV19, the J gene TRBJ2-1; the D gene could be TRBD1 or TRBD2 (5 bases each). Trimming removed 0 bases from V and 10 bases from J, with 10 bases in between. Germline CDR1 is LNHDA and CDR2 is SQIVND (reference sequence). The CDR3 contains 13 residues. CDR3 bases: TGTGCCAGTAGTATAGATAGGGGACCCGAGCAGTTCTTC. Its translation: CASSIDRGPEQFF.

The rearrangement joins TRBV13 to TRBJ2-1, with D hard to call. Looked up from germline, CDR1 is PRHDT and CDR2 is FYEKMQ (reference sequence). Trimming took off 7 bases at V and 0 bases at J, with 10 bases between the two ends. The CDR3 has 14 amino acids. The CDR3 loop is CASTSNPSYNEQFF. The CDR3 bases are TGTGCCAGCACCTCGAATCCCTCCTACAATGAGCAGTTCTTC.

The chain has TRBV3-1 and TRBJ2-7; 11 bases match TRBD2. The V gene's germline CDR1 is LGHDT and CDR2 YNNKEL (reference sequence). The V gene end was trimmed by 0 bases and the J gene end by 2 bases; junction bases not matched to a gene: 12. The length of the CDR3 is 19 residues. Written as DNA, the CDR3 is TGTGCCAGCAGCCAAGACCGTCCCGGGACTAGCGGTAGTCCCTACGAGCAGTACGTC. This translates into CASSQDRPGTSGSPYEQYV.

The sample holds a few counts of this clonotype. For the CDR3, the DNA is TGTGCCAGCAGCCCCGCGGCTATAAACACCGGGGAGCTGTTTTTT. Translated: CASSPAAINTGELFF. The chain combines TRBV7-8 with TRBJ2-2; the D is unclear. Germline CDR1 is SGHVS and CDR2 is FQNEAQ. This CDR3 region has 15 residues. V was pared by 5 bases and J by 2 bases, with 12 bases between.

The genes are TRBV7-2 and TRBJ2-2; 11 bases are a match to TRBD2. CDR3 length: 18 amino acids. Germline trimming cut 2 bases from V and 4 bases from J; bases unmatched to any gene: 9. Germline values: CDR1 SGHTA, CDR2 FQGNSA. CDR3 sequence: CASSLSVLAGGPTGELFF. CDR3 DNA sequence: TGTGCCAGCAGCTTATCGGTCCTAGCGGGAGGTCCCACCGGGGAGCTGTTTTTT.

This rearrangement joins TRBV11-1 to TRBJ2-7, with a tentative D call TRBD2 (5 bases). The germline V gene has CDR1 SGHAT and CDR2 FQDESV (reference sequence). The CDR3 is 19 residues long. V was shortened by 5 bases and J by 0 bases, with 26 bases between the two germline ends. This CDR3 is CASSTFTVKGAIFSYEQYV. The CDR3 nucleotides read TGTGCCAGCAGCACCTTCACGGTCAAGGGAGCGATTTTCTCCTACGAGCAGTACGTC.

This clonotype was detected a few times. This chain connects TRBV7-2 to TRBJ2-7, with unresolved D. This CDR3 is built from 12 residues. Trimming took off 4 bases at V and 6 bases at J, with 10 bases between the two ends. Germline V gene sequence: CDR1 SGHTA, CDR2 FQGNSA. The CDR3 bases are TGTGCCAGCAGCTCCCCGGTGGGCGAGCAGTACTTC. It translates to CASSSPVGEQYF.

This clonotype was observed a handful of times. J is TRBJ2-1 and V is TRBV6-2 or TRBV6-3, with 13 positions matching TRBD2. V dropped 3 bases and J dropped 7; count of bases not matched to a gene: 9. The CDR3 runs to 17 residues. Germline values: CDR1 MNHEY, CDR2 SVGEGT. The CDR3 sequence: CASSYLLWTSGRNEQFF. In DNA, the CDR3 is TGTGCCAGCAGTTATTTACTGTGGACTAGCGGGAGAAATGAGCAGTTCTTC.

This clonotype was found a few times. The chain links TRBV20-1 to TRBJ2-1; 9 positions agree with TRBD2. V was pared by 1 base and J by 8 bases, with 6 bases of the junction left unmatched. Germline V CDR1 and CDR2: DFQATT, SNEGSKA (reference sequence). This CDR3 is built from 14 residues. In nucleotides, the CDR3 is TGCAGTGCTAGAGCTAGCGGGAAGATAGATGAGCAGTTCTTC. It translates to CSARASGKIDEQFF.

This clonotype was picked up a small number of times. The chain is built from TRBV7-3 and TRBJ2-1; TRBD2 matches at 11 bases. Germline V gives CDR1 SGHTA, CDR2 FQGTGA. There are 16 residues in the CDR3. V gave up 4 bases and J gave up 6 bases; unmatched junction bases: 8. This CDR3 reads CASSSPTSGGPNEQFF. The CDR3 bases are TGTGCCAGCAGCTCCCCTACTAGCGGGGGCCCCAATGAGCAGTTCTTC.

The table lists this clonotype with many counts. The chain carries TRBV5-5 and TRBJ2-3; no clear D. The CDR3 has 17 residues. V lost 1 base and J 2 bases, leaving 17 bases between the germline ends. Germline V gene sequence: CDR1 SGHKS, CDR2 YYEKEE (reference sequence). CDR3 in DNA: TGTGCCAGCAGCTTGTATTATGAGTGGCCCATCACAGATACGCAGTATTTT. Amino acid sequence: CASSLYYEWPITDTQYF.

V and J are TRBV7-2 and TRBJ2-7; tentative D call: TRBD2 (5 bases). CDR3 length equals 15 residues. Trimming took 2 bases from V and 3 from J, leaving 14 bases between them. Germline V gene sequence: CDR1 SGHTA, CDR2 FQGNSA. DNA of the CDR3: TGTGCCAGCAGCTTACCCCCAGCTGGGAGCTACGAGCAGTACTTC. It specifies CASSLPPAGSYEQYF.

This clonotype was seen repeatedly, ten times or more. The rearrangement joins TRBV25-1 to TRBJ2-1, with 9 bases that match TRBD1. The V gene end was trimmed by 7 bases and the J gene end by 3 bases; junction bases not matched to a gene: 4. This CDR3 spans 14 amino acids. Germline V gene lookup returns CDR1 MGHDK and CDR2 SYGVNS. The CDR3 region is CASKTGQGYNEQFF. DNA for the CDR3: TGTGCCAGCAAGACGGGACAGGGCTACAATGAGCAGTTCTTC.

The chain has TRBV18 and TRBJ2-7; TRBD1 aligns across 9 bases. This CDR3 is built from 15 residues. V lost 3 bases and J lost 1; bases outside the gene matches: 4. Per germline, CDR1 KGHSH and CDR2 LQKENI. The CDR3 protein is CASSPRDRVSYEQYF. CDR3 DNA: TGTGCCAGCTCACCCCGGGACAGGGTGTCCTACGAGCAGTACTTC.

This clonotype was detected many times. The gene calls are TRBV29-1 and TRBJ2-5; a possible D gene is TRBD2 (5 bases). The V end was cut by 3 bases, the J end by 1 base, with 9 bases between. This CDR3 has 13 amino acids. Germline assignment: CDR1 SQVTM and CDR2 ANQGSEA. Here the CDR3 DNA reads TGCAGCGTTGAGGAGGAGTTCCAAGAGACCCAGTACTTC. It codes for CSVEEEFQETQYF.

This clonotype was counted between two and nine times. V is TRBV15 and J is TRBJ2-5, with TRBD1 matching over 7 bases. V lost 6 bases and J lost 2; bases outside the gene matches: 9. The length of the CDR3 is 15 residues. Germline assignment: CDR1 LNHNV and CDR2 YYDKDF (reference sequence). The CDR3 DNA reads as TGTGCCACCAGAAGGAGACAGGGCCGACAAGAGACCCAGTACTTC. Its translation is CATRRRQGRQETQYF.

A few counts support this clonotype. The chain uses TRBV11-3 and TRBJ1-2; 8 nucleotides agree with TRBD1. The V gene end was trimmed by 4 bases and the J gene end by 2 bases; junction bases not matched to a gene: 6. The CDR3 sequence is 15 residues long. Germline CDR1 and CDR2: SGHNT and YENEEA. CDR3 amino acids: CASSYRTGTNYGYTF. The CDR3 nucleotides read TGTGCCAGCAGCTATAGGACAGGGACGAACTATGGCTACACCTTC.

This clonotype appeared a few times. This chain links TRBV21-1 with TRBJ1-2; no DNA check was done on the table's D call, TRBD1. TRBV21-1 counts as a pseudogene. This CDR3 comprises 16 residues. The CDR3: CASSKITGAQNYGYTF. CDR3 coding DNA: TGTGCCAGCAGCAAAATCACAGGGGCTCAAAACTATGGCTACACCTTC.